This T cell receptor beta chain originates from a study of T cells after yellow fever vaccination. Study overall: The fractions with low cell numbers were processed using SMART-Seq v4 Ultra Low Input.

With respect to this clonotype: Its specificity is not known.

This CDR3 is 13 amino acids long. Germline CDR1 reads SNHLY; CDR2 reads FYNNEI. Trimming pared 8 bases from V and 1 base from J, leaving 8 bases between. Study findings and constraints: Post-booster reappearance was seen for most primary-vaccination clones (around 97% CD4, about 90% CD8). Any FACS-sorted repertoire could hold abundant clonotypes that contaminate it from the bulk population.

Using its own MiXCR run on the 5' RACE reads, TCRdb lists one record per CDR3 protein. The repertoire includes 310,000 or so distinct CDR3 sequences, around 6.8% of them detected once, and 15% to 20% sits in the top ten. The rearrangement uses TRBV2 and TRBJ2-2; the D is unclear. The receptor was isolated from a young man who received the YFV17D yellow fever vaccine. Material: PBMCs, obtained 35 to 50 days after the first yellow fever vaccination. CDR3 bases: TGTGCCAGCGGGCCGGAGAACACCGGGGAGCTGTTTTTT. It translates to CASGPENTGELFF. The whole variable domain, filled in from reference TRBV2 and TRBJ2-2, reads EPEVTQTPSHQVTQMGQEVILRCVPISNHLYFYWYRQILGQKVEFLVSFYNNEISEKSEIFDDQFSVERPDGSNFTLKIRSTKLEDSAMYFCASGPENTGELFFGEGSRLTVL.